Below are 6 T cell receptor beta chains sequenced from a single sample in a study of blood T cell repertoires in COVID-19. Only in-frame clones appear in the TCRdb table, and some are missing; sequencing was by immunoSEQ multiplex PCR. The data show roughly 180,000 clones, with approximately 80% seen just once and roughly 7.1% held by the top ten. Sequenced: peripheral blood. Receptor source: a human donor in a cohort sampled during active COVID-19.

Only one count was recorded for this clone. This CDR3 is CASSPPWAGVGKREQFF. The CDR3 coding sequence is TGTGCCAGCAGCCCTCCTTGGGCCGGGGTCGGAAAGCGAGAGCAGTTCTTC. The chain couples TRBV7-3 to TRBJ2-1; D might be TRBD2 (5 bases). The V gene's germline CDR1 is SGHTA and CDR2 FQGTGA. The germline V and J ends were trimmed by 5 bases and 10 bases, with 27 bases remaining between them. The CDR3 totals 17 residues.

In its sample, this clone was seen once. Other nucleotide sequences from this sample produce the same CDR3. V usage is TRBV6-5 and J usage is TRBJ1-1, with 7 bases identical to TRBD1. Germline V gene data show CDR1 as MNHEY and CDR2 as SVGAGI. This CDR3 has 14 amino acids. The junction had 3 bases not matched to a gene; V was cut back by 4 bases and J by 1 base. The CDR3 region has the DNA TGTGCCAGCAGTTTTCGGACAGGGAACACTGAAGCTTTCTTT. This translates into CASSFRTGNTEAFF.

CDR3 protein: CASSAHGVEASSYEQYF. Here the CDR3 DNA reads TGTGCCAGCAGCGCCCACGGGGTGGAGGCAAGCTCCTACGAGCAGTACTTC. V gene TRBV7-9 combines with J gene TRBJ2-7; D is possibly TRBD2 (5 bases). V lost 5 bases to trimming and J lost 0 bases, with 20 bases between them. CDR1 and CDR2 (germline): SEHNR, FQNEAQ (reference sequence). The CDR3 sequence is 17 residues long.

V gene TRBV19 combines with J gene TRBJ2-5, with 8 bases identical to TRBD1. After removal of 5 bases from V and 5 bases from J, the junction contained 13 bases not matched to a gene. CDR1 and CDR2 from the germline V gene are LNHDA and SQIVND (reference sequence). The CDR3 sequence is 16 residues long. CDR3 in amino acids: CASSPLATGVGETQYF. The DNA of the CDR3 is TGTGCCAGTAGTCCCCTGGCGACAGGGGTTGGCGAGACCCAGTACTTC.

The chain links TRBV18 to TRBJ2-7; perhaps TRBD1 as D (5 bases). Germline lookup yields CDR1 KGHSH and CDR2 LQKENI. The germline V and J ends were trimmed by 2 bases and 1 base, with 21 bases remaining between them. The length of the CDR3 is 18 residues. CDR3 loop: CASSPGDGAFRVSYEQYF. CDR3 coding DNA: TGTGCCAGCTCACCAGGAGATGGGGCTTTCCGGGTGTCCTACGAGCAGTACTTC.

This clone has only one observation. V is TRBV6-6 and J is TRBJ1-2, with 11 nucleotides matching TRBD1. With V trimmed by 3 bases and J by 6 bases, 6 bases remained unmatched. This CDR3 comprises 15 residues. The germline CDR1 and CDR2 sequences are MNHNY and SVGAGI (reference sequence). CDR3 sequence reads: CASSYGTGGRDGYTF. In DNA form, the CDR3 reads TGTGCCAGCAGTTATGGGACAGGGGGGCGGGATGGCTACACCTTC.